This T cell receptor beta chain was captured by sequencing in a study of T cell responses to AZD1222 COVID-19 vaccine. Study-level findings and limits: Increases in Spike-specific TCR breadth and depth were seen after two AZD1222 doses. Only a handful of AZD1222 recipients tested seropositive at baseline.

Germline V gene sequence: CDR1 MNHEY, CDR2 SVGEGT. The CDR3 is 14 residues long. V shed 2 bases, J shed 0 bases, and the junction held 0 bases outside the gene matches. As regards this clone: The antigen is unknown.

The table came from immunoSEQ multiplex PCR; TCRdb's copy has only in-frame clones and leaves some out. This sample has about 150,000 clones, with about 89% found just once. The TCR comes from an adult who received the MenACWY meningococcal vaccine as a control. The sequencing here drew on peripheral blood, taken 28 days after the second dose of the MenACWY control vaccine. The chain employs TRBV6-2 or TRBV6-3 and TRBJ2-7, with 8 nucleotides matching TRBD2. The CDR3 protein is CASSYGTSSYEQYF. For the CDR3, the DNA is TGTGCCAGCAGTTACGGGACTAGCTCCTACGAGCAGTACTTC.